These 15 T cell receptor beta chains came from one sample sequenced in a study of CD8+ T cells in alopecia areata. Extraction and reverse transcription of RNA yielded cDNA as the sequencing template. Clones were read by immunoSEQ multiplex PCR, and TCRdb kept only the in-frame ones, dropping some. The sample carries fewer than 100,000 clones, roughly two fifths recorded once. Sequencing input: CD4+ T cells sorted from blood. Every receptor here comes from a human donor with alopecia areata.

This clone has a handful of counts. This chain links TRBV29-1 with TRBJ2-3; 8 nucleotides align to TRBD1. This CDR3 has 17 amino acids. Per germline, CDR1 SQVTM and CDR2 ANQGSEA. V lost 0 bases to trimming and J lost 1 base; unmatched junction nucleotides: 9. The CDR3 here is CSVEDVQTGEGTDTQYF. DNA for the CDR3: TGCAGCGTTGAAGATGTCCAGACAGGGGAAGGCACAGATACGCAGTATTTT.

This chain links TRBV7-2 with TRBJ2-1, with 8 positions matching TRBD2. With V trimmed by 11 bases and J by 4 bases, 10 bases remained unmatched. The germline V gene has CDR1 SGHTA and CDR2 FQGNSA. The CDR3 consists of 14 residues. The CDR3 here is CAGTKAGAYNEQFF. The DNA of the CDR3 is TGTGCCGGCACGAAAGCGGGAGCATACAATGAGCAGTTCTTC.

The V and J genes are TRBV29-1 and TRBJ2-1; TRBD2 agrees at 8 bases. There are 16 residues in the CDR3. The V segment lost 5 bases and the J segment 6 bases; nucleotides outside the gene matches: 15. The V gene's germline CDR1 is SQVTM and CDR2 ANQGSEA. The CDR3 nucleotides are TGCAGCGTTCTAGAATATCCCTTAGCGGGACTCAATGAGCAGTTCTTC. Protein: CSVLEYPLAGLNEQFF.

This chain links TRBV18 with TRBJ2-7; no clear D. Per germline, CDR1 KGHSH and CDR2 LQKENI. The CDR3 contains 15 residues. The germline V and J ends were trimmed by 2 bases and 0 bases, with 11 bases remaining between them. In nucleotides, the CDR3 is TGTGCCAGCTCACCAGACTTTACAAGCTCCTACGAGCAGTACTTC. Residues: CASSPDFTSSYEQYF.

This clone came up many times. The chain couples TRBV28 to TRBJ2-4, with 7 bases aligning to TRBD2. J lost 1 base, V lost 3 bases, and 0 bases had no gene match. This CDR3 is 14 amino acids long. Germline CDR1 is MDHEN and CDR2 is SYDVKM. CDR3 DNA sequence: TGTGCCAGCAGTTTCGGGGGGGCCAAAAACATTCAGTACTTC. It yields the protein CASSFGGAKNIQYF.

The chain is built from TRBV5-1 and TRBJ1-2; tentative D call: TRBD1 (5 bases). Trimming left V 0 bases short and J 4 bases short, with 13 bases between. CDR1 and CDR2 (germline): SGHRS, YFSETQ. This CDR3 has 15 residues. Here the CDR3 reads CASSLGGDPSYGYTF. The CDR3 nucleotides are TGCGCCAGCAGCTTGGGGGGCGATCCTTCCTATGGCTACACCTTC.

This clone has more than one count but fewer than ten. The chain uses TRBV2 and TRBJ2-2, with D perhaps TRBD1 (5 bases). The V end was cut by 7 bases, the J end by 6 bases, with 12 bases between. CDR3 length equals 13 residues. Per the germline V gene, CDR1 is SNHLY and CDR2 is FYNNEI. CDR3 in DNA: TGTGCCAGCACCTTGACAGTGCCCGGGGAGCTGTTTTTT. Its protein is CASTLTVPGELFF.

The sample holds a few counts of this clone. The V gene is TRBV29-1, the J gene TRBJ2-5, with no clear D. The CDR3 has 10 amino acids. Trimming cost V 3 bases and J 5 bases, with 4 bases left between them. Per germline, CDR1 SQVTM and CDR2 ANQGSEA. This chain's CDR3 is CSVDIETQYF. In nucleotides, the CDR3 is TGCAGCGTTGATATCGAGACCCAGTACTTC.

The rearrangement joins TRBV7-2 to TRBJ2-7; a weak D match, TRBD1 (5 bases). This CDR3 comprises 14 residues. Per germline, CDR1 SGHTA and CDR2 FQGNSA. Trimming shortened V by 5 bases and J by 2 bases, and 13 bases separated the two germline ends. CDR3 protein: CASSTAATAYEQYF. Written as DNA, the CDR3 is TGTGCCAGCAGCACAGCTGCGACAGCCTACGAGCAGTACTTC.

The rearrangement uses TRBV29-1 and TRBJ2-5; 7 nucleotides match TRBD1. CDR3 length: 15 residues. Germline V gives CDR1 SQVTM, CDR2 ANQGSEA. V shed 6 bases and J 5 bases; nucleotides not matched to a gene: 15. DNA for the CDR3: TGCAGCGTCGACAACAGGGGCCTTGGATCGGAGACCCAGTACTTC. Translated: CSVDNRGLGSETQYF.

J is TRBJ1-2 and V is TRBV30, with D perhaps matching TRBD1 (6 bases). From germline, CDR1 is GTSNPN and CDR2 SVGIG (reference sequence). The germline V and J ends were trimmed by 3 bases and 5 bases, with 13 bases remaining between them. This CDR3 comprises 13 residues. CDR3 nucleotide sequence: TGTGCCTGGAGCCCAATCCAGGGGTATGGCTACACCTTC. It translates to CAWSPIQGYGYTF.

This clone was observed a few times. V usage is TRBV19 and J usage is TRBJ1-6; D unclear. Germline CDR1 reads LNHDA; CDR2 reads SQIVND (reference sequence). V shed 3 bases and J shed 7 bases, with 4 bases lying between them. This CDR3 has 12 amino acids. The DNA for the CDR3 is TGTGCCAGTAGTATGAGGAATTCACCCCTCCACTTT. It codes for CASSMRNSPLHF.

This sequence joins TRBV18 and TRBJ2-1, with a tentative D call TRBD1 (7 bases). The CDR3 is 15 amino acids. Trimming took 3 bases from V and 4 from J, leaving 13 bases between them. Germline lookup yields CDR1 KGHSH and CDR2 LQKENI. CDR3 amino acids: CASSPLTGTYNEQFF. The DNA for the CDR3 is TGTGCCAGCTCACCCCTGACAGGGACTTACAATGAGCAGTTCTTC.

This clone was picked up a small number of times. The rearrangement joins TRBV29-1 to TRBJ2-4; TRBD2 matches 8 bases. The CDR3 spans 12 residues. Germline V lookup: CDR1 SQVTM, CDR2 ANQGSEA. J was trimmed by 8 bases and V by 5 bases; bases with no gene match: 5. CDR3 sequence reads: CSVRPGGDIQYF. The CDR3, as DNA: TGCAGCGTTAGACCGGGAGGGGACATTCAGTACTTC. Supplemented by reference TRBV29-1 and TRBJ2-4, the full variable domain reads SAVISQKPSRDICQRGTSLTIQCQVDSQVTMMFWYRQQPGQSLTLIATANQGSEATYESGFVIDKFPISRPNLTFSTLTVSNMSPEDSSIYLCSVRPGGDIQYFGAGTRLSVL.

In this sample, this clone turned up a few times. In DNA, the CDR3 is TGCAGCGTCACCGTCAGGGGGCGCGTTCCTGAAGCTTTCTTT. Residues: CSVTVRGRVPEAFF. V is TRBV29-1 and J is TRBJ1-1; 8 bases map to TRBD1. V lost 6 bases, J lost 6 bases, and 12 bases stayed unmatched. The CDR3 is made up of 14 amino acids. The V gene's germline CDR1 is SQVTM and CDR2 ANQGSEA.